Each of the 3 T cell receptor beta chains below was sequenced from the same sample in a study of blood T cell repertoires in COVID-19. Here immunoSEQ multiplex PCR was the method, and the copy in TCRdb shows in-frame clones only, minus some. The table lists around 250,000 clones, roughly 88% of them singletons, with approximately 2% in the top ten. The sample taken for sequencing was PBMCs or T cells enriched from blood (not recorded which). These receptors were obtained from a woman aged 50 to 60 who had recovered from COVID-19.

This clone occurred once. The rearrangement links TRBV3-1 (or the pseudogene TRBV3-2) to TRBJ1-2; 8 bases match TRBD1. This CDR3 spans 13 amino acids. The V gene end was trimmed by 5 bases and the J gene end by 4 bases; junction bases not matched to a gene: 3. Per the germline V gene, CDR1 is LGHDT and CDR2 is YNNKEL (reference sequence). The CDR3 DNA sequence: TGTGCCAGCAGCTCAGGGGGCCTCTATGGCTACACCTTC. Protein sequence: CASSSGGLYGYTF.

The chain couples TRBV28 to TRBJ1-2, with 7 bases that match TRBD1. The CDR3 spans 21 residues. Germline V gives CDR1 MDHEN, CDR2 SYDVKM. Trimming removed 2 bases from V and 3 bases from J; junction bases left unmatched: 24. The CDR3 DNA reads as TGTGCCAGCAGTTTAGGTCTTAGGTTTTACCCTACGGAGGGGGCACACTATGGCTACACCTTC. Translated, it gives CASSLGLRFYPTEGAHYGYTF.

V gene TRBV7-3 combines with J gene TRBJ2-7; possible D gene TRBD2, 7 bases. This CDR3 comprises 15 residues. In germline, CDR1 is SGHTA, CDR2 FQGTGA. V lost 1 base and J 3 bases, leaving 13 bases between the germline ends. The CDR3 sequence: CASSLMAGAGYEQYF. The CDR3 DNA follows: TGTGCCAGCAGCTTAATGGCGGGGGCAGGCTACGAGCAGTACTTC.